Only one count was recorded for the clone carrying this TCR beta chain. Its matching antigen is unknown. This record comes from a study of T-cell reconstitution after alpha-beta-depleted transplantation in children. Notes on the study in general: At around two months after transplant, the alpha-beta T cells were reportedly derived from several hundred expanded clones that came from non-depleted graft cells. A year had passed since transplant, and T-cell counts and diversity by then came mostly from newly produced T cells. Day-60 TCRbeta diversity that was high in some patients was derived from surviving recipient T cells and thymic progenitors.

Library preparation (for TCRbeta) was performed with unique molecular identifiers. In TCRdb, the PCR reads were re-called with MiXCR into one record per CDR3 protein. The sample holds 900,000 or so distinct CDR3 sequences, roughly 15% seen once. The sample here was PBMCs, mostly from graft donor cells, taken 360 days after TCRalphabeta/CD19-depleted stem cell transplant. The receptor comes from a male patient between 5 and 17 years old who had a stem cell transplant for acute lymphoblastic leukemia, so the T cells may come from the graft donor.

Written as DNA, the CDR3 is TGTGCCAGAAAGGGGACTTCGGAGACCTACGAGCAGTACTTC. This codes for CARKGTSETYEQYF. The chain carries TRBV6-2 or TRBV6-3 and TRBJ2-7; TRBD2 might be the D (6 bases). Deletions cut 9 bases from V and 2 bases from J, with 17 bases between. This CDR3 is built from 14 residues. Germline values: CDR1 MNHEY, CDR2 SVGEGT.